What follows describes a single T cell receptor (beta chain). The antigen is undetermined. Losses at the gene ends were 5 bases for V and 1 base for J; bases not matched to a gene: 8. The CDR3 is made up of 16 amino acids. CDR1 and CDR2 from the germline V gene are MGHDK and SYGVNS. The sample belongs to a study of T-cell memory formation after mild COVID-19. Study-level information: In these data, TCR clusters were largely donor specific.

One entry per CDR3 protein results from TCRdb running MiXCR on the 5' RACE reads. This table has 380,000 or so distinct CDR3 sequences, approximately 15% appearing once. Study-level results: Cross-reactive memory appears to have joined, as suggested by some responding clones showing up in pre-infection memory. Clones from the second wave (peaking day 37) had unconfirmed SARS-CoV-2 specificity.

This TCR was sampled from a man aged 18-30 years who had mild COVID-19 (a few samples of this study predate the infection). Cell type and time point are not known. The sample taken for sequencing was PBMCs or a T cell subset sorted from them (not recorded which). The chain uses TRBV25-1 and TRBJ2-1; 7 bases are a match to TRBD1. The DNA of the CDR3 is TGTGCCAGCAGTCGCGTTGAGGGGGCTTCCTACAATGAGCAGTTCTTC. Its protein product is CASSRVEGASYNEQFF. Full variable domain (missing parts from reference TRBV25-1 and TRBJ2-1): EADIYQTPRYLVIGTGKKITLECSQTMGHDKMYWYQQDPGMELHLIHYSYGVNSTEKGDLSSESTVSRIRTEHFPLTLESARPSHTSQYLCASSRVEGASYNEQFFGPGTRLTVL.